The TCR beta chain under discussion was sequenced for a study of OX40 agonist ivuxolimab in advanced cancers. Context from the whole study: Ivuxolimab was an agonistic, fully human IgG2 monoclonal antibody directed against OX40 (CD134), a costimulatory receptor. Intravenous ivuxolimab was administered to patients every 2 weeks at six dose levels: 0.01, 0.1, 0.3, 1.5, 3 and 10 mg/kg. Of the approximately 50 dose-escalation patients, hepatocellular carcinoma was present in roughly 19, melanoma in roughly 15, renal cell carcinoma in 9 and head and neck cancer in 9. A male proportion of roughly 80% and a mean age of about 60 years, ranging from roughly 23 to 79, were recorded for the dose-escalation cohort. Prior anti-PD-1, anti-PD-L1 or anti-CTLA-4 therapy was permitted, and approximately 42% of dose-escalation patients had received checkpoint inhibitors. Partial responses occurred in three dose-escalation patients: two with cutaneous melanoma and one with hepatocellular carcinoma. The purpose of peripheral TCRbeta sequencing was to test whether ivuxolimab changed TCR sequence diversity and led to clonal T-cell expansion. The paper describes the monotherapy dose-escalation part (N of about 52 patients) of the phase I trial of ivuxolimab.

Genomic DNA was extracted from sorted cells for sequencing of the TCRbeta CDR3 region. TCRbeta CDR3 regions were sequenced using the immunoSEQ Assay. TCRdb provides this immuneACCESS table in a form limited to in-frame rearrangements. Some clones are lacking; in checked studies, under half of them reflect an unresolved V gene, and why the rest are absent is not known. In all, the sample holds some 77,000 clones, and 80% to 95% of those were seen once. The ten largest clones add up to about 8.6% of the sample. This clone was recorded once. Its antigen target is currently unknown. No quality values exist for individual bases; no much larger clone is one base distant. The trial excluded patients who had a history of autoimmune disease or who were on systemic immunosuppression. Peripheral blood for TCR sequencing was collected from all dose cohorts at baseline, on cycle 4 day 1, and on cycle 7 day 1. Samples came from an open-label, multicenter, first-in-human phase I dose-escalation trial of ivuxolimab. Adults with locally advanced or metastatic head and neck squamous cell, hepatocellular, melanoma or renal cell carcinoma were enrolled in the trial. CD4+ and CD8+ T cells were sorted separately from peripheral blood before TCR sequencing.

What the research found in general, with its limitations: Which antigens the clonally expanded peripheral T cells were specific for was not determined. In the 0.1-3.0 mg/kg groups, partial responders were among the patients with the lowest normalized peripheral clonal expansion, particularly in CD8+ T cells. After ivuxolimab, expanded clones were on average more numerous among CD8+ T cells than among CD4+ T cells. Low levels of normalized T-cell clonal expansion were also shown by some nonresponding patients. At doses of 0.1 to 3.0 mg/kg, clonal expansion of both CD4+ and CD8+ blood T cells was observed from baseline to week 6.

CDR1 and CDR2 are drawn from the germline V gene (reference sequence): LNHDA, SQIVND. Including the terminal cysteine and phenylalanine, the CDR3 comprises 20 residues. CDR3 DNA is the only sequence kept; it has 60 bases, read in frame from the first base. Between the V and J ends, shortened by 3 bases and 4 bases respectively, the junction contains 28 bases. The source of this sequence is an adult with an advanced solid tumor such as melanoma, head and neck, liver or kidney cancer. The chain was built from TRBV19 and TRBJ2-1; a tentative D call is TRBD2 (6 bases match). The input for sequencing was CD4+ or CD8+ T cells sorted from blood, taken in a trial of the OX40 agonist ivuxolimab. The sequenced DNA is TGTGCCAGTAGTATGAGACTAGTTTCTCCTCAAGGCGGGCCTTACAATGAGCAGTTCTTC. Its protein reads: CASSMRLVSPQGGPYNEQFF.